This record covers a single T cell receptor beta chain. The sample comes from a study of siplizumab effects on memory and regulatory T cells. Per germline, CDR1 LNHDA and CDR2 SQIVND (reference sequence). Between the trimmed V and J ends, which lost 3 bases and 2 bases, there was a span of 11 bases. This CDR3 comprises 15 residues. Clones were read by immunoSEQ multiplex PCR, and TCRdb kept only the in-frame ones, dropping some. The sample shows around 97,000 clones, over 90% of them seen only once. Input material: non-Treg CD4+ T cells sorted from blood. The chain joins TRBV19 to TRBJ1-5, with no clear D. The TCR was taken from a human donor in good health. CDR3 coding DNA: TGTGCCAGTAGTATGGGCGGACGCCGCAATCAGCCCCAGCATTTT. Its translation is CASSMGGRRNQPQHF.